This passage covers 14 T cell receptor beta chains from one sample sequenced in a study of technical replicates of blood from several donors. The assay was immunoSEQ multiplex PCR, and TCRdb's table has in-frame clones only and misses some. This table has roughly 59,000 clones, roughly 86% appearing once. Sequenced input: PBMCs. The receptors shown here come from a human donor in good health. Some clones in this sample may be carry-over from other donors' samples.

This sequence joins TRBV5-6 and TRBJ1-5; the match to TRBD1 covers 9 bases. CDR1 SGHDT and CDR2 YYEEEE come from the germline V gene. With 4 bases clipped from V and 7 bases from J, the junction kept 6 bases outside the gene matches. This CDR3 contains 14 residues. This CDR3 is CASSGTGRRQPQHF. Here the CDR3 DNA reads TGTGCCAGCAGCGGGACAGGGCGCAGGCAGCCCCAGCATTTT. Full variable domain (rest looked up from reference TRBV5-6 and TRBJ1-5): DAGVTQSPTHLIKTRGQQVTLRCSPKSGHDTVSWYQQALGQGPQFIFQYYEEEERQRGNFPDRFSGHQFPNYSSELNVNALLLGDSALYLCASSGTGRRQPQHFGDGTRLSIL.

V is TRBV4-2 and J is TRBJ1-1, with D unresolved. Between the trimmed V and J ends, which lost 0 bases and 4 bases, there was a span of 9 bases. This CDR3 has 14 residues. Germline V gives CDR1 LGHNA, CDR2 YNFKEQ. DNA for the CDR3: TGTGCCAGCAGCCAAGAACAAGAACGCACTGAAGCTTTCTTT. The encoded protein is CASSQEQERTEAFF.

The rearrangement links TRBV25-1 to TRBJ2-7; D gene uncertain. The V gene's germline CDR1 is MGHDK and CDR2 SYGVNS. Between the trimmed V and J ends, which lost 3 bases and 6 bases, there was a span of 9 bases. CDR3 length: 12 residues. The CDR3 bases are TGTGCCAGCAGTGATTTCTCCGGCGAGCAGTACTTC. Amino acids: CASSDFSGEQYF.

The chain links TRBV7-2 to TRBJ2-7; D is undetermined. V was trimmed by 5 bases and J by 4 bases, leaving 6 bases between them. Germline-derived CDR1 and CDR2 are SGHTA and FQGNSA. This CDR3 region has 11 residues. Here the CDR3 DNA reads TGTGCCAGCAGCCTGAGGTACGAGCAGTACTTC. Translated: CASSLRYEQYF.

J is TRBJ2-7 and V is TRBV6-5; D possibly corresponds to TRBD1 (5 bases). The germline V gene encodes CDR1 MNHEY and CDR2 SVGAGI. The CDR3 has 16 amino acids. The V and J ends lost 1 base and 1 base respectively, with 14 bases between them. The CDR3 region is CASSYLGGRQSYEQYF. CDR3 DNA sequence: TGTGCCAGCAGTTACTTAGGCGGCAGACAGTCCTACGAGCAGTACTTC.

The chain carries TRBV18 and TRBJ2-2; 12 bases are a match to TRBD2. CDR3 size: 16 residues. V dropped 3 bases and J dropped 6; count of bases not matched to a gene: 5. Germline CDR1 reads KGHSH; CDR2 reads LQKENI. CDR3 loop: CASSPGLAGSAGELFF. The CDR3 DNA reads TGTGCCAGCTCACCGGGACTAGCGGGTTCAGCCGGGGAGCTGTTTTTT. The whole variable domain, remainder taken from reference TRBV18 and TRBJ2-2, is NAGVMQNPRHLVRRRGQEARLRCSPMKGHSHVYWYRQLPEEGLKFMVYLQKENIIDESGMPKERFSAEFPKEGPSILRIQQVVRGDSAAYFCASSPGLAGSAGELFFGEGSRLTVL.

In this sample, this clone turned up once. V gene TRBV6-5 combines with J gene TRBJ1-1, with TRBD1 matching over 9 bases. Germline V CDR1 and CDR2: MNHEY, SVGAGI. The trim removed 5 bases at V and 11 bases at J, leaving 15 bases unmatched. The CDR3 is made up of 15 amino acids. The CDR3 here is CASSRAGTGMFEAFF. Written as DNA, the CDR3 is TGTGCCAGCAGTCGGGCCGGGACAGGGATGTTTGAGGCTTTCTTT.

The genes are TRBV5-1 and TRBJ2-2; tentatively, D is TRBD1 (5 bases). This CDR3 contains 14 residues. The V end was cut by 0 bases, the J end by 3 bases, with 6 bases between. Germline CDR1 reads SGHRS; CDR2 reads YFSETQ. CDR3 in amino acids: CASSLVTDTGELFF. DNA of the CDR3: TGCGCCAGCAGCTTGGTGACAGACACCGGGGAGCTGTTTTTT.

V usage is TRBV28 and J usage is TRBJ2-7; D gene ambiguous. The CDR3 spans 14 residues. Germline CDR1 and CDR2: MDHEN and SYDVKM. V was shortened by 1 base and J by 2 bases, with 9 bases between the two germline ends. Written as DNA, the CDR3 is TGTGCCAGCAGTTTATCCAAATCCCCCTACGAGCAGTACTTC. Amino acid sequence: CASSLSKSPYEQYF.

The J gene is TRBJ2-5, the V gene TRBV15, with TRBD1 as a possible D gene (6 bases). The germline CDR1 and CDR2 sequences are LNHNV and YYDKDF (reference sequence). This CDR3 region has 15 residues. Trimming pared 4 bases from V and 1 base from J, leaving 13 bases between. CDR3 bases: TGTGCCACCAGCACTTCGACAGGACCCCAAGAGACCCAGTACTTC. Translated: CATSTSTGPQETQYF.

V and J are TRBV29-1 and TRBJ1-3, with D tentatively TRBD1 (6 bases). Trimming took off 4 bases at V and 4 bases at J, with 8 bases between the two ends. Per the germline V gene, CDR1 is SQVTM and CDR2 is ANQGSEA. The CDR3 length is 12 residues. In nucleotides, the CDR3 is TGCAGCGTTGGACAGGAGGGAAACACCATATATTTT. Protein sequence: CSVGQEGNTIYF. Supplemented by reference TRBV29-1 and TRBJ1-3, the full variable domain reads SAVISQKPSRDICQRGTSLTIQCQVDSQVTMMFWYRQQPGQSLTLIATANQGSEATYESGFVIDKFPISRPNLTFSTLTVSNMSPEDSSIYLCSVGQEGNTIYFGEGSWLTVV.

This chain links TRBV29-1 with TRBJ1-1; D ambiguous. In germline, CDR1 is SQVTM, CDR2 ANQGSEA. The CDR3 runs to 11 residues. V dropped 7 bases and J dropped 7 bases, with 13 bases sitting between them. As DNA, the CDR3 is TGCAGCGCCGAAACGGGAGTTGAAGCTTTCTTT. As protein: CSAETGVEAFF.

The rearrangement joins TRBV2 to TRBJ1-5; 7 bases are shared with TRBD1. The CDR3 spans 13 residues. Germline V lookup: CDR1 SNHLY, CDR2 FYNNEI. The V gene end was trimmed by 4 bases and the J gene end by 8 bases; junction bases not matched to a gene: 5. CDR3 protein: CASSAGTVEPQHF. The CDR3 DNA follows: TGTGCCAGCAGTGCCGGGACAGTAGAGCCCCAGCATTTT.

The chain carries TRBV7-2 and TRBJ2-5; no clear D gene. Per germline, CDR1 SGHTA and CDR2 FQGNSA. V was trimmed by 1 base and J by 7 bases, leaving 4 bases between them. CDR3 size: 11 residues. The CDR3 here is CASSLVVTQYF. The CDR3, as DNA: TGTGCCAGCAGCTTAGTCGTGACCCAGTACTTC.